The 7 T cell receptor beta chains presented below share a single source sample, sequenced in a study of type 1 regulatory T cells (dated by TCRdb to 2020 to 2022). The instrument was an Illumina MiSeq. In TCRdb, the public reads were trimmed at Q25 with fastp and aligned with MiXCR, with productive beta chains retained. Every CDR3 protein is listed once, alongside the most common genes and DNA of its rows. The sample data list under 30,000 distinct CDR3 sequences, and approximately 44% of these were observed just once. Roughly 5% of the sample is taken by the ten largest. Their cognate antigens are unknown. Specimen: cultured T cells, either the whole culture or a sorted T cell fraction (not recorded which). The source of these receptors is a human donor in good health.

The genes are TRBV9 and TRBJ1-5; 7 nucleotides match TRBD1. The ends lost 4 bases at V and 2 bases at J; junction bases unmatched: 9. The CDR3 extends over 16 amino acids. Germline CDR1 SGDLS, CDR2 YYNGEE. The CDR3 spells CASSPSNRGGNQPQHF. CDR3 nucleotide sequence: TGTGCCAGCAGCCCCAGCAACAGGGGTGGCAATCAGCCCCAGCATTTT.

This clonotype was counted only a few times. The chain couples TRBV20-1 to TRBJ2-1; TRBD2 matches 7 bases. V shed 6 bases, J shed 4 bases, and the junction held 9 bases outside the gene matches. CDR1 and CDR2 from the germline V gene are DFQATT and SNEGSKA (reference sequence). The CDR3 length is 14 residues. The CDR3 DNA is TGCAGTGCCCAGACGGGGGGTTTTTACAATGAGCAGTTCTTC. Amino acids: CSAQTGGFYNEQFF.

The chain recombines TRBV6-5 with TRBJ2-6; 7 bases are a match to TRBD1. The junction had 5 bases not matched to a gene; V was cut back by 2 bases and J by 7 bases. The CDR3 has 15 amino acids. Germline V gene data show CDR1 as MNHEY and CDR2 as SVGAGI. This chain's CDR3 is CASSYSRGTANVLTF. The CDR3 nucleotides read TGTGCCAGCAGTTACAGCAGGGGGACAGCCAACGTCCTGACTTTC.

This clonotype was seen just once. The chain uses TRBV10-3 and TRBJ1-4; D unresolved. V gave up 2 bases and J gave up 13 bases, with 11 bases separating them. Germline V gene data show CDR1 as ENHRY and CDR2 as SYGVKD. The CDR3 spans 12 residues. The CDR3 loop reads CAISEGPGGLFF. The CDR3 nucleotides read TGTGCCATCAGTGAGGGACCAGGAGGACTGTTTTTT.

The rearrangement joins TRBV12-3 or TRBV12-4 to TRBJ1-1; possible D gene TRBD1, 6 bases. The CDR3 has 14 residues. V lost 7 bases and J 0 bases, leaving 12 bases between the germline ends. CDR3 in DNA: TGTGCCAGCAACCGGAGGGGGATGAACACTGAAGCTTTCTTT. Protein sequence: CASNRRGMNTEAFF.

This clonotype was seen repeatedly, ten times or more. The rearrangement uses TRBV2 and TRBJ2-1; TRBD2 matches at 13 bases. With 6 bases clipped from V and 7 bases from J, the junction kept 12 bases outside the gene matches. CDR3 length: 17 residues. Germline CDR1 reads SNHLY; CDR2 reads FYNNEI. As DNA, the CDR3 is TGTGCCAGCAGGACTAGCGGGGGGCCCAGTCGTGGGAATGAGCAGTTCTTC. Translated, it gives CASRTSGGPSRGNEQFF.

The J gene is TRBJ2-2, the V gene TRBV5-1; the D gene is possibly TRBD2 (5 bases). Germline V gene lookup returns CDR1 SGHRS and CDR2 YFSETQ. This CDR3 spans 15 amino acids. V was clipped by 2 bases and J by 2 bases, with 10 bases between them. CDR3 nucleotides: TGCGCCAGCAGCTTTGGGAGCGTTAACACCGGGGAGCTGTTTTTT. Translated, it gives CASSFGSVNTGELFF.